Below are 21 T cell receptor beta chains sequenced from a single sample in a study of healthy donors' naive CD4 and CD8 T cells. Each TCR library used around 540 ng of total RNA and a linear amplification protocol. TCRdb reanalysed the reads using MiXCR and keeps one entry per CDR3 protein. The sample includes about 200,000 distinct CDR3 sequences, 65% to 75% seen only once; the top ten take roughly 2.4%. Material for sequencing was naive CD4+ and CD8+ T cells sorted from blood, pooled from several donors. These receptors all stem from a pool of human donors in good health; the sample pools cells from several healthy donors.

This chain links TRBV19 with TRBJ1-1; maybe TRBD1 (6 bases). This CDR3 has 12 amino acids. The V end lost 8 bases, the J end lost 4 bases, and 11 bases lay between the germline ends. Per germline, CDR1 LNHDA and CDR2 SQIVND (reference sequence). CDR3: CASDRFGTEAFF. In DNA form, the CDR3 reads TGTGCCAGTGACAGGTTCGGCACTGAAGCTTTCTTT. The entire variable domain, with the rest obtained from reference TRBV19 and TRBJ1-1, is as follows: DGGITQSPKYLFRKEGQNVTLSCEQNLNHDAMYWYRQDPGQGLRLIYYSQIVNDFQKGDIAEGYSVSREKKESFPLTVTSAQKNPTAFYLCASDRFGTEAFFGQGTRLTVV.

V gene TRBV19 combines with J gene TRBJ1-1; D ambiguous. Germline loops: CDR1 LNHDA, CDR2 SQIVND (reference sequence). The CDR3 loop spans 14 amino acids. V lost 3 bases to trimming and J lost 1 base, with 9 bases between them. The CDR3 here is CASSINSRNTEAFF. The CDR3 DNA is TGTGCCAGTAGTATTAACAGCAGGAACACTGAAGCTTTCTTT.

V gene TRBV30 combines with J gene TRBJ1-2; a weak D match, TRBD1 (5 bases). The CDR3 sequence is 14 residues long. V lost 5 bases and J lost 6, with 19 bases in between. In germline, CDR1 is GTSNPN, CDR2 SVGIG (reference sequence). The CDR3 loop reads CAWDSPEPRDGYTF. The DNA of the CDR3 is TGTGCCTGGGACAGCCCAGAACCCCGCGATGGCTACACCTTC.

The chain combines TRBV6-5 with TRBJ2-7; the match to TRBD1 covers 8 bases. In germline, CDR1 is MNHEY, CDR2 SVGAGI. V was pared by 3 bases and J by 7 bases, with 11 bases of the junction left unmatched. The CDR3 runs to 15 residues. The CDR3 nucleotides are TGTGCCAGCAGTTATGGGACAGGCGCGTATCCGGAGCAGTACTTC. Residues: CASSYGTGAYPEQYF.

This clonotype was detected only a few times. This chain links TRBV29-1 with TRBJ2-7, with 13 bases matching TRBD2. This CDR3 region has 13 residues. The junction had 5 bases not matched to a gene; V was cut back by 7 bases and J by 5 bases. Per the germline V gene, CDR1 is SQVTM and CDR2 is ANQGSEA. The CDR3 region has the DNA TGCAGCGGTCAACTAGCGGGAGGGAACGAGCAGTACTTC. Protein product: CSGQLAGGNEQYF.

This clonotype was seen once. The chain joins TRBV12-3 or TRBV12-4 to TRBJ2-7; 11 bases match TRBD1. V dropped 6 bases and J dropped 4; count of bases not matched to a gene: 8. The CDR3 is 15 amino acids. This chain's CDR3 is CASSHGQGALYEQYF. For the CDR3, the DNA is TGTGCCAGCAGCCACGGACAGGGGGCATTGTACGAGCAGTACTTC.

The chain employs TRBV11-2 and TRBJ2-5, with 7 bases matching TRBD1. The germline CDR1 and CDR2 sequences are SGHAT and FQNNGV. After removal of 4 bases from V and 5 bases from J, the junction contained 10 bases not matched to a gene. This CDR3 contains 15 residues. The CDR3 bases are TGTGCCAGCAGCTCCTACAGGGGTTCGGACGAGACCCAGTACTTC. Translating gives CASSSYRGSDETQYF.

This clonotype was recorded once. This chain links TRBV29-1 with TRBJ2-1; D may be TRBD2 (6 bases). From germline, CDR1 is SQVTM and CDR2 ANQGSEA. The CDR3 runs to 15 residues. V dropped 4 bases and J dropped 4 bases, with 17 bases sitting between them. CDR3 bases: TGCAGCGTTGTCGGGACTGGGGGTTTTTACAATGAGCAGTTCTTC. It yields the protein CSVVGTGGFYNEQFF.

The V gene is TRBV4-2, the J gene TRBJ2-5, with a tentative D call TRBD1 (6 bases). This CDR3 has 14 residues. The germline V gene has CDR1 LGHNA and CDR2 YNFKEQ. V lost 1 base and J lost 1, with 7 bases in between. CDR3 loop: CASSQGGGQETQYF. In DNA form, the CDR3 reads TGTGCCAGCAGCCAAGGAGGGGGCCAAGAGACCCAGTACTTC.

In its sample, this clonotype was seen a few times. This may be a read error: a much more frequent sequence differs by one nucleotide. The chain uses TRBV6-1 and TRBJ2-3; tentatively, D is TRBD1 (6 bases). There are 17 residues in the CDR3. V was clipped by 5 bases and J by 2 bases, with 20 bases between them. Per the germline V gene, CDR1 is MNHNS and CDR2 is SASEGT. In nucleotides, the CDR3 is TGTGCCAGCAGTTACTCAGGGGACGGGTCCGACACAGATACGCAGTATTTT. Encoded protein: CASSYSGDGSDTDTQYF.

The chain combines TRBV6-2 or TRBV6-3 with TRBJ1-2; 10 bases line up with TRBD1. J lost 4 bases, V lost 2 bases, and 13 bases had no gene match. The length of the CDR3 is 18 residues. Germline CDR1 MNHEY, CDR2 SVGEGT. CDR3: CASSYDMGQGTSPYGYTF. DNA for the CDR3: TGTGCCAGCAGTTACGATATGGGACAGGGGACGTCCCCCTATGGCTACACCTTC.

The chain couples TRBV5-5 to TRBJ2-3; D is ambiguous. The CDR3 covers 13 residues. Between the trimmed V and J ends, which lost 2 bases and 6 bases, there was a span of 10 bases. The germline V gene has CDR1 SGHKS and CDR2 YYEKEE (reference sequence). The CDR3 spells CASSFGSVDTQYF. The CDR3 coding sequence is TGTGCCAGCAGCTTTGGAAGTGTGGATACGCAGTATTTT.

The chain employs TRBV11-2 and TRBJ2-3; D possibly corresponds to TRBD2 (6 bases). Trimming removed 7 bases at V and 1 base at J, with 15 bases between. Germline V CDR1 and CDR2: SGHAT, FQNNGV. This CDR3 comprises 15 residues. Here the CDR3 DNA reads TGTGCCAGCACCCTCGGGGGAGTCGGCACAGATACGCAGTATTTT. Encoded protein: CASTLGGVGTDTQYF. The variable domain in full, with the rest retrieved from reference TRBV11-2 and TRBJ2-3, is EAGVAQSPRYKIIEKRQSVAFWCNPISGHATLYWYQQILGQGPKLLIQFQNNGVVDDSQLPKDRFSAERLKGVDSTLKIQPAKLEDSAVYLCASTLGGVGTDTQYFGPGTRLTVL.

This clonotype was seen only once. The chain joins TRBV29-1 to TRBJ1-2, with TRBD1 matching 9 bases. With V trimmed by 1 base and J by 6 bases, 9 bases remained unmatched. CDR1 is SQVTM and CDR2 is ANQGSEA in the germline V gene. The CDR3 sequence is 15 residues long. CDR3 loop: CSVEAEQGAVNGYTF. As DNA, the CDR3 is TGCAGCGTTGAAGCGGAACAGGGGGCAGTAAATGGCTACACCTTC.

The chain carries TRBV11-1 and TRBJ2-3, with 9 bases fitting TRBD1. J was trimmed by 5 bases and V by 5 bases; bases with no gene match: 8. The CDR3 sequence is 15 residues long. Germline V gene lookup returns CDR1 SGHAT and CDR2 FQDESV (reference sequence). The CDR3 DNA reads TGTGCCAGCAGCCCTCCGGGACAGGGAATAGATACGCAGTATTTT. Residues: CASSPPGQGIDTQYF.

This chain connects TRBV6-5 to TRBJ2-1; TRBD2 is a possible D gene (5 bases). Trimming cost V 0 bases and J 6 bases, with 9 bases left between them. The CDR3 extends over 14 amino acids. Germline V lookup: CDR1 MNHEY, CDR2 SVGAGI. The CDR3: CASSYSPSSNEQFF. The CDR3, as DNA: TGTGCCAGCAGTTACTCGCCTAGCAGCAATGAGCAGTTCTTC.

A single count supports this clonotype. The V and J genes are TRBV19 and TRBJ2-1, with D possibly TRBD2 on 6 matching bases. The CDR3 is 16 amino acids. Germline assignment: CDR1 LNHDA and CDR2 SQIVND (reference sequence). The V end was cut by 4 bases, the J end by 1 base, with 14 bases between. CDR3 loop: CASSTLGGVSYNEQFF. The CDR3 region has the DNA TGTGCCAGTAGTACTCTTGGCGGGGTTTCCTACAATGAGCAGTTCTTC.

The chain couples TRBV6-2 or TRBV6-3 to TRBJ1-1; D is possibly TRBD1 (5 bases). V lost 3 bases and J lost 1, with 9 bases in between. Germline V gene sequence: CDR1 MNHEY, CDR2 SVGEGT. This CDR3 is built from 14 residues. In DNA, the CDR3 is TGTGCCAGCAGTTATCCAGGGTGGAACACTGAAGCTTTCTTT. Residues: CASSYPGWNTEAFF.

The J gene is TRBJ1-6, the V gene TRBV6-6; the D is unclear. This CDR3 has 13 amino acids. Germline CDR1 and CDR2: MNHNY and SVGAGI (reference sequence). Trimming stripped 7 bases from V and 14 bases from J, with 18 bases between. This chain's CDR3 is CASTQDVPSALHF. The CDR3 region has the DNA TGTGCCAGCACTCAAGATGTGCCTTCGGCCCTCCACTTT.

The V gene is TRBV29-1, the J gene TRBJ1-1; a possible D gene is TRBD1 (5 bases). The CDR3 has 15 amino acids. Germline V CDR1 and CDR2: SQVTM, ANQGSEA. Trimming cost V 4 bases and J 0 bases, with 15 bases left between them. The CDR3 bases are TGCAGCGTTGGGCGGGACTGGCTAATGAACACTGAAGCTTTCTTT. It yields the protein CSVGRDWLMNTEAFF.

This chain joins TRBV6-5 and TRBJ1-5; 7 bases agree with TRBD1. The CDR3 sequence is 14 residues long. The J segment lost 5 bases and the V segment lost 2 bases, leaving 3 bases of the junction unmatched. Germline loops: CDR1 MNHEY, CDR2 SVGAGI. The CDR3 protein is CASSYRGRDQPQHF. The DNA for the CDR3 is TGTGCCAGCAGTTACAGGGGGCGCGATCAGCCCCAGCATTTT.